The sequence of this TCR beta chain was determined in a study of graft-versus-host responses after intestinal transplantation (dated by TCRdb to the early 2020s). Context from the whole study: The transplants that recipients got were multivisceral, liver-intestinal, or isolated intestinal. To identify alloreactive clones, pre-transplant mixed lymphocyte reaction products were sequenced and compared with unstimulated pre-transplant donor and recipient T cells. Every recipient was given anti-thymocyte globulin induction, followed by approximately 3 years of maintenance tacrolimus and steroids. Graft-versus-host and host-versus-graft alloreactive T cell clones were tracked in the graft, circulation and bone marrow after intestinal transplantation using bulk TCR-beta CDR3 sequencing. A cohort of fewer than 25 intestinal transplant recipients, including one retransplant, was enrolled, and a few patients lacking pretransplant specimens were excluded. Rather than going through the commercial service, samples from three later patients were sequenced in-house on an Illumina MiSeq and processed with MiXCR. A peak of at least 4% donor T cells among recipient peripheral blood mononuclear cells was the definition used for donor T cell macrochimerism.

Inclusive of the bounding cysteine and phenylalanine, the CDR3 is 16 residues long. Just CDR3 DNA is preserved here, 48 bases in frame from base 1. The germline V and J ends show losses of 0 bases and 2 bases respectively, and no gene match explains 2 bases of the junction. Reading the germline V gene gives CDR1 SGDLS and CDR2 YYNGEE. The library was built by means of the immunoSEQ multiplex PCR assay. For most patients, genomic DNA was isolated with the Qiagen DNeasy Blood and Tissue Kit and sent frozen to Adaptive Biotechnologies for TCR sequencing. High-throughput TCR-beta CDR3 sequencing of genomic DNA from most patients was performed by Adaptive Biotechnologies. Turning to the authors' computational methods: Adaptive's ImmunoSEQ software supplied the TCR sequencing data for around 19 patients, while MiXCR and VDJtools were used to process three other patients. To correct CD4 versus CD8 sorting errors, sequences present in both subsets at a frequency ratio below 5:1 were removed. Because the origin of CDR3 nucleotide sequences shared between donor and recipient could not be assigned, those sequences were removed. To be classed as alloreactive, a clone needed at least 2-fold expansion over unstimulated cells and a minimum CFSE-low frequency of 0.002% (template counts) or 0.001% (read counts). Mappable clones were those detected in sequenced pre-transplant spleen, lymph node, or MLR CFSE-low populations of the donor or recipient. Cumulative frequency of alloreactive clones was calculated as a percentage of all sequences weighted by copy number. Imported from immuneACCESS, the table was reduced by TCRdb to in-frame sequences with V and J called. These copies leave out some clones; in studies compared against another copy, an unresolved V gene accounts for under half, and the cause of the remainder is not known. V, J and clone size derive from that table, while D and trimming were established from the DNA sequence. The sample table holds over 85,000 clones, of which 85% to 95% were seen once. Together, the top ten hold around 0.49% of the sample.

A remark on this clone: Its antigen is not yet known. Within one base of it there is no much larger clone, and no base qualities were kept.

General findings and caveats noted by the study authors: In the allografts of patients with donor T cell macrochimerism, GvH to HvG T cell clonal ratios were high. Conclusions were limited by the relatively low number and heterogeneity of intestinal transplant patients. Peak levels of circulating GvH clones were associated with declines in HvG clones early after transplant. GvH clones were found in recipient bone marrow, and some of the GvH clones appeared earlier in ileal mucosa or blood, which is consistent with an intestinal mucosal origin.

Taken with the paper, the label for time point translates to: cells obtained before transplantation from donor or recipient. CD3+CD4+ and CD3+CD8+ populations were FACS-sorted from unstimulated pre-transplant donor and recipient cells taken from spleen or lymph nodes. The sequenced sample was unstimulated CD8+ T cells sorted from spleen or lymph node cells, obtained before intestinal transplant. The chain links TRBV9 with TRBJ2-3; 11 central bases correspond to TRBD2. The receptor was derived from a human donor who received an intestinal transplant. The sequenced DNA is TGTGCCAGCAGCGTAGAGACTAGCGGGATCACAGATACGCAGTATTTT. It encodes CASSVETSGITDTQYF.